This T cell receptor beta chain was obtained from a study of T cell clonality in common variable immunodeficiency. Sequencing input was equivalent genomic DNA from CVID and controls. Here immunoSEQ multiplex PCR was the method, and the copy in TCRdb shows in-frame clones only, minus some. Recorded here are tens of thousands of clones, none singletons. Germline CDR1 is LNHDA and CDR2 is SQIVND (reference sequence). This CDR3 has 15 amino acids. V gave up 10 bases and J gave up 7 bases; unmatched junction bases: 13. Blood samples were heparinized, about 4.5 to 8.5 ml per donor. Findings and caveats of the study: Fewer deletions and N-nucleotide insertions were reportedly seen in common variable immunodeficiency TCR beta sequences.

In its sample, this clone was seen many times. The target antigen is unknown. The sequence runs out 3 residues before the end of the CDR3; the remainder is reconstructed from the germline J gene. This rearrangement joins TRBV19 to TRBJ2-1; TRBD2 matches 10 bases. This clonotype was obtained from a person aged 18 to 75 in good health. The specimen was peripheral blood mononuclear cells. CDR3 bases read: TGTGCCACCGCGCCCTCTCTAGCGGGAGTGAATGAG. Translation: CATAPSLAGVNE. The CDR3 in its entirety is CATAPSLAGVNEQFF.